The 9 T cell receptor beta chains below were found in one sample sequenced in a study of blood T cells in healthy people across ages. Next came a second PCR, run for about 6 to 11 cycles, which used a sample-barcoded 5' primer along with a J-beta primer mix. TCRdb itself ran the 5' RACE reads through MiXCR, one entry per CDR3 protein. The sample holds about 1,000,000 distinct CDR3 sequences; over 35% are singletons and the top ten take 15% to 20%. What was sequenced was blood. These receptors originate from an older woman in good health.

This clonotype appeared a few times. The chain employs TRBV20-1 and TRBJ1-2; D remains unclear. The germline V gene encodes CDR1 DFQATT and CDR2 SNEGSKA (reference sequence). V lost 1 base and J 4 bases, leaving 16 bases between the germline ends. There are 15 residues in the CDR3. The CDR3 sequence: CSARGIAEGSYGYTF. The CDR3 nucleotides read TGCAGTGCTAGAGGCATTGCGGAGGGCAGCTATGGCTACACCTTC.

The chain links TRBV25-1 to TRBJ2-7; 11 bases are a match to TRBD1. The J call is doubtful: the DNA matches TRBJ2-5 better. In germline, CDR1 is MGHDK, CDR2 SYGVNS. CDR3 size: 16 residues. The CDR3, as DNA: TGTGCCAGCAGTTCCCATGGGGGACAGGGGGTATCGACCCAGTACTTC. Protein sequence: CASSSHGGQGVSTQYF.

This rearrangement joins TRBV6-1 to TRBJ2-4, with D perhaps TRBD2 (7 bases). Between the trimmed V and J ends, which lost 8 bases and 0 bases, there was a span of 17 bases. This CDR3 is built from 16 residues. Germline V gene sequence: CDR1 MNHNS, CDR2 SASEGT. CDR3 sequence (DNA): TGTGCCAGCCTCGACATGGGGGGGCTAGCCAAAAACATTCAGTACTTC. It translates to CASLDMGGLAKNIQYF.

This clonotype has only a few counts. This rearrangement joins TRBV5-5 to TRBJ2-5; no clear D gene. The germline V and J ends were trimmed by 2 bases and 2 bases, with 7 bases remaining between them. From germline, CDR1 is SGHKS and CDR2 YYEKEE (reference sequence). CDR3 length equals 13 residues. The CDR3 loop reads CASSFPFQETQYF. The CDR3 DNA reads as TGTGCCAGCAGCTTTCCATTTCAAGAGACCCAGTACTTC.

The rearrangement joins TRBV29-1 to TRBJ2-5; 8 bases line up with TRBD2. This CDR3 is built from 15 residues. Germline CDR1 and CDR2: SQVTM and ANQGSEA. J lost 1 base, V lost 6 bases, and 10 bases had no gene match. The CDR3 sequence: CSVELSGRIQETQYF. DNA of the CDR3: TGCAGCGTGGAACTGAGCGGGAGAATCCAAGAGACCCAGTACTTC.

The rearrangement joins TRBV3-1 to TRBJ1-4; 8 bases are a match to TRBD1. Per germline, CDR1 LGHDT and CDR2 YNNKEL (reference sequence). The CDR3 totals 14 residues. Unmatched junction bases numbered 7, after V lost 5 bases and J lost 8 bases. Here the CDR3 reads CASSNRGVGEKLFF. The DNA of the CDR3 is TGTGCCAGCAGCAACAGGGGGGTAGGAGAAAAACTGTTTTTT.

The V gene is TRBV9, the J gene TRBJ2-3; weak D call: TRBD2 (5 bases). Germline V gene data show CDR1 as SGDLS and CDR2 as YYNGEE. The CDR3 sequence is 15 residues long. Trimming took 0 bases from V and 7 from J, leaving 15 bases between them. The CDR3 DNA reads TGTGCCAGCAGCGTAGAAGTCTCTACCGGGAATACGCAGTATTTT. Its translation is CASSVEVSTGNTQYF.

The chain carries TRBV27 and TRBJ2-3, with no clear D. V was pared by 5 bases and J by 4 bases, with 16 bases between. CDR1 is MNHEY and CDR2 is SMNVEV in the germline V gene (reference sequence). This CDR3 comprises 15 residues. Here the CDR3 DNA reads TGTGCCAGCAGTGGAGCCCTAGGTGGTCCAGATACGCAGTATTTT. It translates to CASSGALGGPDTQYF.

The CDR3 spells CASSLGLASGTFSYEQYF. CDR3 nucleotide sequence: TGTGCCAGCAGCTTAGGGTTGGCTAGCGGGACCTTCTCCTACGAGCAGTACTTC. The V gene is TRBV7-8, the J gene TRBJ2-7, with TRBD2 identical over 9 bases. Per the germline V gene, CDR1 is SGHVS and CDR2 is FQNEAQ. CDR3 length: 18 residues. V lost 1 base and J lost 0; bases outside the gene matches: 10.